These 5 T cell receptor beta chains were all obtained from the same sample, sequenced in a study of control samples from healthy donors and cancer patients. Sequencing used immunoSEQ multiplex PCR; TCRdb keeps in-frame clones, though not all of them. The data contain 30,000 to 40,000 clones, about four fifths of them singletons. The specimen sequenced was PBMCs. These receptors were obtained from a woman aged 60-70 years with lung cancer.

The table lists this clone with a count of one. V is TRBV2 and J is TRBJ2-7, with a weak D call TRBD2 (5 bases). Trimming pared 8 bases from V and 3 bases from J, leaving 14 bases between. The CDR3 totals 13 residues. CDR1 and CDR2 from the germline V gene are SNHLY and FYNNEI. CDR3 sequence reads: CASLEETVYEQYF. In DNA, the CDR3 is TGTGCCAGCTTGGAGGAGACGGTCTACGAGCAGTACTTC.

The chain joins TRBV7-9 to TRBJ2-3; D gene uncertain. The CDR3 has 14 amino acids. Germline V CDR1 and CDR2: SEHNR, FQNEAQ (reference sequence). The V gene lost 7 bases and the J gene lost 2 bases, with 13 bases spanning the gap. This CDR3 is CASTNFEPTDTQYF. The CDR3 DNA sequence: TGTGCCAGCACCAATTTCGAGCCCACAGATACGCAGTATTTT.

This sequence joins TRBV11-3 and TRBJ2-7, with TRBD2 matching over 12 bases. CDR3 length: 14 amino acids. Trimming cost V 5 bases and J 6 bases; bases outside gene matches: 5. Germline V CDR1 and CDR2: SGHNT, YENEEA. CDR3 protein: CASSPTSGSFEQYF. The CDR3 region has the DNA TGTGCCAGCAGCCCGACTAGCGGGAGTTTCGAGCAGTACTTC.

The chain recombines TRBV7-2 with TRBJ1-4; D unresolved. CDR1 is SGHTA, CDR2 FQGNSA, per germline. Trimming removed 7 bases at V and 5 bases at J, with 14 bases between. The CDR3 consists of 14 residues. The CDR3 region has the DNA TGTGCCAGCATGCCGGGCAGCTACAATGAAAAACTGTTTTTT. It encodes CASMPGSYNEKLFF.

The chain joins TRBV2 to TRBJ2-3; TRBD2 is a possible D gene (5 bases). The CDR3 is 13 amino acids. Germline V CDR1 and CDR2: SNHLY, FYNNEI. V lost 8 bases to trimming and J lost 0 bases, with 9 bases between them. Here the CDR3 DNA reads TGTGCCAGCGGACGGACTAGCACAGATACGCAGTATTTT. It codes for CASGRTSTDTQYF.